This passage covers 10 T cell receptor beta chains from one sample sequenced in a study of vaccination effects on CD4 cells after COVID-19. Sequenced by immunoSEQ multiplex PCR; TCRdb stores in-frame clones only, minus some. This sample carries roughly 70,000 clones, around 70% of them seen once, and the ten largest clones take roughly 1.4%. Their recognized antigens are unknown. Prior to sequencing, the ViraFEST assay stimulated PBMC with viral peptide pools, which expanded the antigen-specific CD4+ T cells. The culture ran for 10 days, and then CD4+ T cells were isolated. Every participant took two doses of the BNT162b2 or mRNA-1273 vaccine. The source material was CD4+ T cells from PBMCs cultured with HCoV-229E spike peptides, sampled after COVID-19 vaccination. All receptors come from a human donor who received a COVID-19 vaccine.

The gene calls are TRBV24-1 and TRBJ2-1; perhaps TRBD1 as D (6 bases). Germline CDR1 KGHDR, CDR2 SFDVKD. The CDR3 contains 16 residues. Trimming cost V 3 bases and J 3 bases, with 14 bases left between them. In DNA form, the CDR3 reads TGTGCCACCAGTGATACCGGGACACCTCACTACAATGAGCAGTTCTTC. It codes for CATSDTGTPHYNEQFF.

This chain connects TRBV6-4 to TRBJ1-2; 7 nucleotides line up with TRBD1. Trimming cost V 5 bases and J 7 bases; bases outside gene matches: 4. This CDR3 comprises 12 residues. Germline lookup yields CDR1 MRHNA and CDR2 SNTAGT. The CDR3 here is CASSNDRVGYTF. The CDR3 nucleotides are TGTGCCAGCAGTAACGACAGGGTTGGCTACACCTTC.

The chain carries TRBV12-5 and TRBJ2-7; D gene unclear. The germline V gene encodes CDR1 LGHNT and CDR2 FRNRAP. With 6 bases removed from V and 3 bases from J, the gap between germline ends came to 3 bases. The CDR3 runs to 10 residues. This CDR3 is CASGYYEQYV. The CDR3 DNA reads TGTGCTAGTGGATACTACGAGCAGTACGTC.

This clone was recorded once. The chain couples TRBV3-1 (or the pseudogene TRBV3-2) to TRBJ2-3; TRBD1 matches at 7 bases. V dropped 2 bases and J dropped 0; count of bases not matched to a gene: 11. Germline V CDR1 and CDR2: LGHDT, YNNKEL (reference sequence). CDR3 length: 18 residues. The CDR3 here is CASSQNRDRGSSTDTQYF. The CDR3 DNA reads as TGTGCCAGCAGCCAAAACCGGGACAGAGGTTCTAGCACAGATACGCAGTATTTT.

The V call is TRBV6-6, the J call TRBJ2-7, with TRBD1 as a possible D gene (5 bases). V gave up 5 bases and J gave up 3 bases, with 14 bases separating them. The CDR3 is made up of 14 amino acids. CDR1 MNHNY and CDR2 SVGAGI come from the germline V gene (reference sequence). CDR3: CASSPRKTDYEQYV. In nucleotides, the CDR3 is TGTGCCAGCAGTCCCAGAAAGACAGACTACGAGCAGTACGTC.

This chain links TRBV7-2 with TRBJ2-7, with 7 positions matching TRBD2. Germline CDR1 is SGHTA and CDR2 is FQGNSA. Trimming at V came to 1 base and at J to 5 bases, leaving 5 bases not matched to a gene. There are 14 residues in the CDR3. CDR3 DNA sequence: TGTGCCAGCAGCTTAGACGGGGGGAGGAACGAGCAGTACGTC. Translating gives CASSLDGGRNEQYV.

The rearrangement uses TRBV6-1 and TRBJ1-2, with D possibly matching TRBD1 (5 bases). The germline V gene has CDR1 MNHNS and CDR2 SASEGT. Trimming shortened V by 0 bases and J by 4 bases, and 15 bases separated the two germline ends. The CDR3 is 16 amino acids. DNA of the CDR3: TGTGCCAGCAGTGAAGCCCCTCCCCCGGGACTCTATGGCTACACCTTC. It encodes CASSEAPPPGLYGYTF.

The J gene is TRBJ1-4, the V gene TRBV7-9; maybe TRBD1 (6 bases). In germline, CDR1 is SEHNR, CDR2 FQNEAQ (reference sequence). V dropped 7 bases and J dropped 8 bases, with 17 bases sitting between them. This CDR3 region has 14 residues. The CDR3 spells CASTAGGAREKLFF. In DNA, the CDR3 is TGTGCCAGCACCGCCGGGGGGGCGCGGGAAAAACTGTTTTTT.

This chain connects TRBV19 to TRBJ2-2; no reliable D call. Germline CDR1 and CDR2: LNHDA and SQIVND (reference sequence). This CDR3 comprises 15 residues. Trimming took off 9 bases at V and 0 bases at J, with 14 bases between the two ends. CDR3 amino acids: CASLGDLANTGELFF. The CDR3 DNA sequence: TGTGCCAGCCTCGGAGACCTCGCGAACACCGGGGAGCTGTTTTTT.

The chain links TRBV2 to TRBJ2-7; TRBD1 might be the D (6 bases). There are 14 residues in the CDR3. Germline V CDR1 and CDR2: SNHLY, FYNNEI. With 10 bases removed from V and 3 bases from J, the gap between germline ends came to 19 bases. CDR3 DNA: TGTGCCACCTCGCCTCAGGGGCGGTTCTACGAGCAGTACGTC. Amino acid sequence: CATSPQGRFYEQYV.